These 15 T cell receptor beta chains share one sample of origin, sequenced in a study of response to subunit inactivated influenza vaccine. TCRdb reanalysed the RT-PCR reads using MiXCR and keeps one entry per CDR3 protein. The sample lists fewer than 750,000 distinct CDR3 sequences, 12% to 15% occurring once. This material consisted of PBMCs from blood, taken approximately 12 days after vaccination. The origin of the receptors is a man aged 45-65 years who received an inactivated influenza vaccine.

This chain uses TRBV5-5 with TRBJ1-4; no clear D gene. With 5 bases removed from V and 2 bases from J, the gap between germline ends came to 10 bases. Germline CDR1 and CDR2: SGHKS and YYEKEE (reference sequence). This CDR3 contains 14 residues. As DNA, the CDR3 is TGTGCCAGCAGAAAAGGAACTACTAATGAAAAACTGTTTTTT. It translates to CASRKGTTNEKLFF.

The V gene is TRBV20-1, the J gene TRBJ2-3, with TRBD2 matching over 11 bases. The CDR3 spans 16 residues. In germline, CDR1 is DFQATT, CDR2 SNEGSKA (reference sequence). V dropped 2 bases and J dropped 1; count of bases not matched to a gene: 5. The CDR3 is CSARSGTSGRTDTQYF. The CDR3 DNA reads as TGCAGTGCTAGATCCGGGACTAGCGGCCGCACAGATACGCAGTATTTT.

The table lists this clonotype with a few counts. The chain uses TRBV7-6 and TRBJ2-3, with D perhaps assigned TRBD1 or TRBD2 (5 bases each). With 6 bases removed from V and 0 bases from J, the gap between germline ends came to 19 bases. Germline V gene data show CDR1 as SGHVS and CDR2 as FNYEAQ. The CDR3 spans 17 residues. Here the CDR3 DNA reads TGTGCCAGCAGTCGAACCACCGGGACCACAAGCACAGATACGCAGTATTTT. Translating it yields CASSRTTGTTSTDTQYF.

The chain carries TRBV18 and TRBJ2-7; D is undetermined. Looked up from germline, CDR1 is KGHSH and CDR2 is LQKENI. The CDR3 consists of 14 residues. V was cut by 1 base and J by 3 bases, with 10 bases left in between. The CDR3 region has the DNA TGTGCCAGCTCACCACAAACTAACTACTACGAGCAGTACTTC. Amino acid sequence: CASSPQTNYYEQYF. Variable domain in full (rest from reference TRBV18 and TRBJ2-7): NAGVMQNPRHLVRRRGQEARLRCSPMKGHSHVYWYRQLPEEGLKFMVYLQKENIIDESGMPKERFSAEFPKEGPSILRIQQVVRGDSAAYFCASSPQTNYYEQYFGPGTRLTVT.

In its sample, this clonotype was seen many times. V and J are TRBV20-1 and TRBJ1-2; D remains unclear. The germline V and J ends were trimmed by 5 bases and 6 bases, with 22 bases remaining between them. Per germline, CDR1 DFQATT and CDR2 SNEGSKA (reference sequence). This CDR3 is built from 15 residues. For the CDR3, the DNA is TGCAGTGCTCTAGCGGGGTTGAGGTTGACTGATGGCTACACCTTC. As protein: CSALAGLRLTDGYTF.

Only a few counts were recorded for this clonotype. The rearrangement joins TRBV10-3 to TRBJ1-1, with D possibly TRBD1 on 5 matching bases. The CDR3 consists of 15 residues. The germline V gene encodes CDR1 ENHRY and CDR2 SYGVKD. Trimming left V 8 bases short and J 1 base short, with 17 bases between. The CDR3 DNA is TGTGCCATCGGACCCCGTGGGGGTCAGAACACTGAAGCTTTCTTT. Encoded protein: CAIGPRGGQNTEAFF.

The rearrangement links TRBV6-1 to TRBJ2-1; 12 nucleotides match TRBD2. In germline, CDR1 is MNHNS, CDR2 SASEGT. J gave up 7 bases and V 2 bases, and 6 bases lay outside the gene matches. CDR3 length: 16 residues. The CDR3 sequence: CASSERRTSGGNEQFF. DNA of the CDR3: TGTGCCAGCAGTGAAAGGCGTACTAGCGGGGGGAATGAGCAGTTCTTC.

This clonotype has only a few counts. V is TRBV7-9 and J is TRBJ1-1, with D unclear. V was trimmed by 3 bases and J by 1 base, leaving 15 bases between them. CDR1 and CDR2 (germline): SEHNR, FQNEAQ (reference sequence). The CDR3 runs 16 residues. The CDR3, as DNA: TGTGCCAGCAGCTTGAGCCCAGACCGACAGAACACTGAAGCTTTCTTT. It translates to CASSLSPDRQNTEAFF.

This clonotype was counted a few times. The rearrangement links TRBV20-1 to TRBJ2-3; D gene unclear. Germline loops: CDR1 DFQATT, CDR2 SNEGSKA (reference sequence). CDR3 size: 13 residues. V lost 5 bases to trimming and J lost 2 bases, with 11 bases between them. Here the CDR3 reads CSAGPVDTDTQYF. As DNA, the CDR3 is TGCAGTGCTGGCCCGGTCGACACAGATACGCAGTATTTT.

There are a few counts of this clonotype. The chain is built from TRBV5-1 and TRBJ2-6, with a possible D match to TRBD1 (5 bases). This CDR3 has 17 residues. Germline V gives CDR1 SGHRS, CDR2 YFSETQ. V lost 1 base, J lost 0 bases, and 11 bases lay in between. The CDR3 DNA reads TGCGCCAGCAGCTTGCGTGACAGTAGCTCTGGGGCCAACGTCCTGACTTTC. This gives the protein CASSLRDSSSGANVLTF.

This sequence joins TRBV5-1 and TRBJ1-4; 7 nucleotides align to TRBD1. The ends lost 7 bases at V and 8 bases at J; junction bases unmatched: 8. CDR3 length: 13 residues. Germline V gene data show CDR1 as SGHRS and CDR2 as YFSETQ. CDR3 residues: CASARGDKEKLFF. The CDR3, as DNA: TGCGCCAGCGCCAGGGGGGATAAGGAAAAACTGTTTTTT.

V gene TRBV15 combines with J gene TRBJ1-1; unclear D gene. V dropped 1 base and J dropped 6 bases, with 6 bases sitting between them. CDR3 length: 12 amino acids. Germline V gene data show CDR1 as LNHNV and CDR2 as YYDKDF (reference sequence). The CDR3 DNA reads TGTGCCACCAGCAGAGTGGGCGCTGAAGCTTTCTTT. This translates into CATSRVGAEAFF.

This clonotype turned up a few times. V and J are TRBV30 and TRBJ2-3; TRBD2 matches at 8 bases. Germline V gene data show CDR1 as GTSNPN and CDR2 as SVGIG (reference sequence). V was pared by 3 bases and J by 6 bases, with 5 bases of the junction left unmatched. This CDR3 contains 13 residues. The CDR3 DNA reads TGTGCCTGGAGGCGGGGGGCCTGGGATACGCAGTATTTT. Translated: CAWRRGAWDTQYF.

This clonotype was observed a few times. V is TRBV5-1 and J is TRBJ2-7; TRBD1 matches at 8 bases. CDR1 is SGHRS, CDR2 YFSETQ, per germline. Trimming cost V 6 bases and J 7 bases; bases outside gene matches: 9. This CDR3 comprises 13 residues. As DNA, the CDR3 is TGCGCCAGCAACCCCGACAGGGGCCGGGAGCAGTACTTC. Its translation: CASNPDRGREQYF.

This clonotype was recorded at least ten times. The chain couples TRBV20-1 to TRBJ2-3, with 14 bases lining up with TRBD2. This CDR3 comprises 15 residues. Germline V gene sequence: CDR1 DFQATT, CDR2 SNEGSKA (reference sequence). Trimming removed 2 bases from V and 4 bases from J; junction bases left unmatched: 2. This chain's CDR3 is CSARRLAGGPDTQYF. The CDR3 nucleotides read TGCAGTGCTAGAAGACTAGCGGGAGGGCCAGATACGCAGTATTTT.